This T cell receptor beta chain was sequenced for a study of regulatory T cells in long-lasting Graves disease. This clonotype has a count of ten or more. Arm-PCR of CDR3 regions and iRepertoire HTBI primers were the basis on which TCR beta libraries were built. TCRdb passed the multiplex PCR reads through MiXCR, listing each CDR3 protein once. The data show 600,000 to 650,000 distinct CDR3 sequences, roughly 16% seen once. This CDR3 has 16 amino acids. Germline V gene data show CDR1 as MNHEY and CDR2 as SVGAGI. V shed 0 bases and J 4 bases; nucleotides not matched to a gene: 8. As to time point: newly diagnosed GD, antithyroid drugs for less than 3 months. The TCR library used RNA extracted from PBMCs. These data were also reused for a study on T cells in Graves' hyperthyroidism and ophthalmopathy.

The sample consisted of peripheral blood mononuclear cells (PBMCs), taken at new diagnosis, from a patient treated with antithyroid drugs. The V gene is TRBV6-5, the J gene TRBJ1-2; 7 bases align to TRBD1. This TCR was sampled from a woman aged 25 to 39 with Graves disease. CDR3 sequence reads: CASSYSTGWALYGYTF. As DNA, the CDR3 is TGTGCCAGCAGTTACTCGACAGGGTGGGCCCTCTATGGCTACACCTTC.